The 21 T cell receptor beta chains given below trace back to one sample, sequenced in a study of identical twins. TCRdb ran MiXCR on the 5' RACE reads and lists one entry per CDR3 protein. The sample lists approximately 690,000 distinct CDR3 sequences, around 5.7% occurring once. Input material: naive T cells sorted from blood. Receptors originate from a man aged 18 to 29 in good health.

This clonotype was picked up many times. The chain is built from TRBV5-1 and TRBJ2-3; the D gene is possibly TRBD1 (5 bases). Germline CDR1 is SGHRS and CDR2 is YFSETQ. The CDR3 extends over 15 amino acids. Between the trimmed V and J ends, which lost 0 bases and 2 bases, there was a span of 10 bases. The CDR3 nucleotides read TGCGCCAGCAGCTTGGCCCGACAGAACACAGATACGCAGTATTTT. Translated: CASSLARQNTDTQYF.

In its sample, this clonotype was seen many times. The chain uses TRBV10-3 and TRBJ2-1; D tentatively reads TRBD1 or TRBD2 (6 bases each). V shed 8 bases and J shed 3 bases, with 14 bases lying between them. Per germline, CDR1 ENHRY and CDR2 SYGVKD. The CDR3 length is 14 residues. CDR3 in DNA: TGTGCCATCGGGGGGACAAACAGCTACAATGAGCAGTTCTTC. Its translation is CAIGGTNSYNEQFF.

This clonotype was seen more than once but under ten times. V is TRBV3-1 and J is TRBJ2-1; D might be TRBD2 (8 bases). Germline CDR1 reads LGHDT; CDR2 reads YNNKEL (reference sequence). Trimming stripped 4 bases from V and 5 bases from J, with 18 bases between. The CDR3 extends over 16 amino acids. DNA for the CDR3: TGTGCCAGCAGCCGCCCAGGGGGTAGCGGGGACAATGAGCAGTTCTTC. It encodes CASSRPGGSGDNEQFF.

This clonotype was found many times. The chain combines TRBV4-1 with TRBJ1-1, with 7 bases matching TRBD1. The CDR3 has 14 amino acids. With 4 bases clipped from V and 4 bases from J, the junction kept 6 bases outside the gene matches. Germline V gene sequence: CDR1 MGHRA, CDR2 YSYEKL. The CDR3 spells CASSLEQGTTEAFF. In DNA, the CDR3 is TGCGCCAGCAGCCTAGAACAGGGGACCACTGAAGCTTTCTTT.

The chain has TRBV18 and TRBJ1-5; no clear D. Trimming pared 5 bases from V and 7 bases from J, leaving 12 bases between. The CDR3 is made up of 13 amino acids. Per germline, CDR1 KGHSH and CDR2 LQKENI. The chain's CDR3 is CASSFSGVQPQHF. CDR3 coding DNA: TGTGCCAGCTCATTCTCCGGGGTCCAGCCCCAGCATTTT.

In its sample, this clonotype was seen many times. The chain has TRBV20-1 and TRBJ2-1; the match to TRBD2 covers 7 bases. The V gene's germline CDR1 is DFQATT and CDR2 SNEGSKA (reference sequence). The CDR3 is 15 amino acids. With 2 bases clipped from V and 3 bases from J, the junction kept 7 bases outside the gene matches. The CDR3 reads CSARSLGGGYNEQFF. The DNA for the CDR3 is TGCAGTGCTAGAAGCCTTGGCGGGGGCTACAATGAGCAGTTCTTC.

This clonotype was seen at least ten times. The chain is built from TRBV9 and TRBJ2-7; 11 bases line up with TRBD2. CDR1 and CDR2 (germline): SGDLS, YYNGEE. V was pared by 3 bases and J by 2 bases, with 10 bases of the junction left unmatched. The CDR3 runs to 17 residues. The DNA of the CDR3 is TGTGCCAGCAGCGCAACCGGGGGACTAGCGGACACCTACGAGCAGTACTTC. Protein product: CASSATGGLADTYEQYF.

This clonotype was seen repeatedly, ten times or more. The chain combines TRBV20-1 with TRBJ2-1, with D uncertain. The CDR3 consists of 13 residues. Germline V gene data show CDR1 as DFQATT and CDR2 as SNEGSKA (reference sequence). Trimming stripped 1 base from V and 11 bases from J, with 15 bases between. DNA for the CDR3: TGCAGTGCTAGAGTAGGGATGGCTGGCCAGCAGTTCTTC. This gives the protein CSARVGMAGQQFF.

This clonotype came up many times. This chain links TRBV20-1 with TRBJ1-1, with no clear D. The CDR3 has 10 amino acids. Germline values: CDR1 DFQATT, CDR2 SNEGSKA (reference sequence). With 4 bases removed from V and 7 bases from J, the gap between germline ends came to 7 bases. CDR3 in amino acids: CSAKGSEAFF. The DNA for the CDR3 is TGCAGTGCTAAGGGCAGTGAAGCTTTCTTT.

This clonotype has at least ten counts. This chain links TRBV7-6 with TRBJ2-3, with 7 bases identical to TRBD2. The CDR3 has 14 residues. With 5 bases clipped from V and 2 bases from J, the junction kept 4 bases outside the gene matches. CDR1 is SGHVS, CDR2 FNYEAQ, per germline. In DNA, the CDR3 is TGTGCCAGCAGCCGAGCGGGGAACACAGATACGCAGTATTTT. It translates to CASSRAGNTDTQYF.

The chain is built from TRBV7-9 and TRBJ1-5; D gene unclear. Trimming took 1 base from V and 7 from J, leaving 8 bases between them. CDR3 length equals 13 residues. Germline V gene sequence: CDR1 SEHNR, CDR2 FQNEAQ (reference sequence). CDR3 DNA sequence: TGTGCCAGCAGCTTAGAGGTAAAGCAGCCCCAGCATTTT. As protein: CASSLEVKQPQHF.

This clonotype was counted many times. This chain joins TRBV28 and TRBJ2-3; 10 bases are shared with TRBD2. This CDR3 comprises 17 residues. The V gene's germline CDR1 is MDHEN and CDR2 SYDVKM. The J segment lost 1 base and the V segment lost 5 bases, leaving 9 bases of the junction unmatched. CDR3 bases: TGTGCCAGCAGTCCCGAGGGGAGCGGGAGGGGCACAGATACGCAGTATTTT. Protein product: CASSPEGSGRGTDTQYF.

This clonotype was seen at least ten times. V usage is TRBV10-3 and J usage is TRBJ2-6; no clear D. V was clipped by 4 bases and J by 17 bases, with 12 bases between them. Looked up from germline, CDR1 is ENHRY and CDR2 is SYGVKD. CDR3 length: 11 residues. CDR3 nucleotides: TGTGCCATCAGTGGCCGTGATGTCTTGACTTTC. Amino acids: CAISGRDVLTF.

This clonotype appeared many times. This chain joins TRBV6-4 and TRBJ2-7; D is undetermined. V shed 5 bases and J shed 6 bases, with 5 bases lying between them. The CDR3 sequence is 10 residues long. Germline V lookup: CDR1 MRHNA, CDR2 SNTAGT. CDR3 loop: CASSPLEQYV. CDR3 sequence (DNA): TGTGCCAGCAGTCCCCTCGAGCAGTACGTC.

This clonotype has a count of ten or more. V and J are TRBV19 and TRBJ2-4, with a weak D call TRBD1 (5 bases). Germline V gene sequence: CDR1 LNHDA, CDR2 SQIVND (reference sequence). Trimming took 7 bases from V and 0 from J, leaving 19 bases between them. The CDR3 is made up of 17 amino acids. In nucleotides, the CDR3 is TGTGCCAGTACCTCGAAGGGGCGTAGAATAGCCAAAAACATTCAGTACTTC. Translation gives CASTSKGRRIAKNIQYF.

V gene TRBV6-6 combines with J gene TRBJ2-7, with no clear D. Germline V CDR1 and CDR2: MNHNY, SVGAGI (reference sequence). The CDR3 consists of 12 residues. V lost 6 bases and J 7 bases, leaving 13 bases between the germline ends. The CDR3 DNA follows: TGTGCCAGCAGGCCCCTCTTAGGGGAGCAGTACTTC. It encodes CASRPLLGEQYF.

This clonotype has a count of ten or more. The V call is TRBV18, the J call TRBJ2-3; a possible D gene is TRBD1 (5 bases). Deletions cut 2 bases from V and 4 bases from J, with 7 bases between. The CDR3 totals 13 residues. Germline V gene data show CDR1 as KGHSH and CDR2 as LQKENI. CDR3 amino acids: CASSPRGADTQYF. In DNA form, the CDR3 reads TGTGCCAGCTCACCAAGGGGCGCAGATACGCAGTATTTT.

There are many counts of this clonotype. The chain combines TRBV24-1 with TRBJ1-1; 10 positions agree with TRBD1. The CDR3 is 18 residues long. V trimming: 5 bases; J trimming: 0 bases; junction bases outside the gene matches: 11. Germline values: CDR1 KGHDR, CDR2 SFDVKD. The CDR3, as DNA: TGTGCCACCAGTGGAGCCCACCGGGACAGGGGAATGAACACTGAAGCTTTCTTT. Amino acids: CATSGAHRDRGMNTEAFF.

This clonotype was seen only a few times. The chain links TRBV3-1 to TRBJ2-1; TRBD2 aligns across 8 bases. Germline V lookup: CDR1 LGHDT, CDR2 YNNKEL (reference sequence). CDR3 size: 16 residues. V lost 4 bases, J lost 2 bases, and 7 bases stayed unmatched. This chain's CDR3 is CASSRELAEPYNEQFF. CDR3 sequence (DNA): TGTGCCAGCAGCCGAGAACTAGCGGAGCCCTACAATGAGCAGTTCTTC.

This clonotype was counted ten times or more. The genes are TRBV20-1 and TRBJ2-7, with no clear D. CDR1 is DFQATT, CDR2 SNEGSKA, per germline (reference sequence). This CDR3 region has 13 residues. The V end lost 5 bases, the J end lost 2 bases, and 13 bases lay between the germline ends. CDR3: CSALDSGTYEQYV. CDR3 sequence (DNA): TGCAGTGCTCTAGATTCAGGTACCTACGAGCAGTACGTC.

This clonotype was seen ten or more times. V and J are TRBV12-3 or TRBV12-4 and TRBJ2-3, with 11 bases that match TRBD2. The V segment lost 6 bases and the J segment 0 bases; nucleotides outside the gene matches: 5. The length of the CDR3 is 16 residues. CDR3 amino acids: CASRPGLAASTDTQYF. In DNA form, the CDR3 reads TGTGCCAGCAGACCGGGACTAGCGGCTAGCACAGATACGCAGTATTTT.